This T cell receptor beta chain emerged from a study of T cells after yellow fever vaccination. Germline loops: CDR1 DFQATT, CDR2 SNEGSKA (reference sequence). The V gene lost 3 bases and the J gene lost 6 bases, with 19 bases spanning the gap. This CDR3 is built from 15 residues. Generation of TCR cDNA used 5'RACE template switching (which added a universal primer site and UMIs). TCRdb analysed the 5' RACE reads with MiXCR anew, one entry per CDR3 protein. The sample records 450,000 to 550,000 distinct CDR3 sequences, 20% to 25% being singletons. Findings of the study overall: The secondary response peaked faster, at day 5 versus 15, but was weaker.

This clonotype was seen a few times. No antigen is known for it. Specimen: PBMCs, collected 20 to 25 days after the first yellow fever vaccination. The clonotype originates from a man younger than 30 who received the YFV17D yellow fever vaccine. This chain uses TRBV20-1 with TRBJ2-3; D may be TRBD2 (5 bases). For the CDR3, the DNA is TGCAGTGCTAGTCCCAGCGGAAGCGGTAGGGATACGCAGTATTTT. Residues: CSASPSGSGRDTQYF.